This T cell receptor (beta chain) was identified during a study of neurological immune-mediated disorders. MiXCR was run by TCRdb on the 5' RACE reads, yielding one entry per CDR3 protein. The data show around 61,000 distinct CDR3 sequences, with approximately 5.3% seen just once and about 5.8% held by the top ten. This clonotype appeared many times. This clonotype originated in a human donor with multiple sclerosis. The donor label of this sample is uncertain. The sequenced material came from PBMCs.

CDR3 nucleotide sequence: TGCGCCAGCAGCCCGACAGGGGGTAGTTTGGAAGCTTTCTTT. Translation gives CASSPTGGSLEAFF. This sequence joins TRBV5-1 and TRBJ1-1; 9 bases match TRBD1. Germline CDR1 is SGHRS and CDR2 is YFSETQ. Germline trimming cut 4 bases from V and 8 bases from J; bases unmatched to any gene: 9. This CDR3 spans 14 amino acids.